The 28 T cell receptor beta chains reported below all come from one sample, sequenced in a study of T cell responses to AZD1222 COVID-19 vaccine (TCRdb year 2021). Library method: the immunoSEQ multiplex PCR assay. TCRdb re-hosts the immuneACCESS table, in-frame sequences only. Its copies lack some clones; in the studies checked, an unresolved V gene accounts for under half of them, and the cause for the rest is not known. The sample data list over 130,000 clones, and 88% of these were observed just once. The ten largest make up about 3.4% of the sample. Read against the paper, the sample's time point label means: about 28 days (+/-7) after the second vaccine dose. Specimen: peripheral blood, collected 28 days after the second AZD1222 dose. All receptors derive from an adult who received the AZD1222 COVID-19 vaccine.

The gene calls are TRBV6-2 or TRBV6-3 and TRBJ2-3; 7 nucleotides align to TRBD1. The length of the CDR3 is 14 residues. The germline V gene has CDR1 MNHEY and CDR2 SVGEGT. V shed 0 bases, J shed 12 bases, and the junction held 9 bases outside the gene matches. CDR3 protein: CASSYSRDSRVQYF. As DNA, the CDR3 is TGTGCCAGCAGTTACTCGAGGGACAGCCGGGTTCAGTATTTT.

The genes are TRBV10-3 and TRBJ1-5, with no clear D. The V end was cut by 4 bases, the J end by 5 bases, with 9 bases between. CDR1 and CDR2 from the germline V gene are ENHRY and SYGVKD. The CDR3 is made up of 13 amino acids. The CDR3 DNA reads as TGTGCCATCAGTGTTTGGGAGGATCAGCCCCAGCATTTT. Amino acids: CAISVWEDQPQHF.

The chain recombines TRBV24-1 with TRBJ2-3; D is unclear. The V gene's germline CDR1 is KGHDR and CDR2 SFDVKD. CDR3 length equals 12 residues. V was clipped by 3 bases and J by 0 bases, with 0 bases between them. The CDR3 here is CATSDSTDTQYF. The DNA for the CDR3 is TGTGCCACCAGTGATAGCACAGATACGCAGTATTTT.

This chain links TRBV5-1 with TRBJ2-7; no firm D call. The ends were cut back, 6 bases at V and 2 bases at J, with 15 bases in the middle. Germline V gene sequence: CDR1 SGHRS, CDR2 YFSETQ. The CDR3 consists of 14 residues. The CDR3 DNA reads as TGCGCCAGCAAAAAGGAATCCGCCGCCTACGAGCAGTACTTC. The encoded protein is CASKKESAAYEQYF.

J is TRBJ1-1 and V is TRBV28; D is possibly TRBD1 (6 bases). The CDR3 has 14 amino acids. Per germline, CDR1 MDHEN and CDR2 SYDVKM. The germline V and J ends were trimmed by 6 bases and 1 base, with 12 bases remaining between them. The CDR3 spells CASRSGDKNTEAFF. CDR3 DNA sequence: TGTGCCAGCAGATCGGGGGACAAGAACACTGAAGCTTTCTTT.

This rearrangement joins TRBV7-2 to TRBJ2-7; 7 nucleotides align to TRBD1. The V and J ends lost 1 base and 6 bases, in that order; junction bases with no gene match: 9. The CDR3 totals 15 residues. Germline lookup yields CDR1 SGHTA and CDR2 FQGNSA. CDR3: CASSLDRGRRGEQYF. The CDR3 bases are TGTGCCAGCAGCTTAGATAGGGGGCGCCGCGGCGAGCAGTACTTC.

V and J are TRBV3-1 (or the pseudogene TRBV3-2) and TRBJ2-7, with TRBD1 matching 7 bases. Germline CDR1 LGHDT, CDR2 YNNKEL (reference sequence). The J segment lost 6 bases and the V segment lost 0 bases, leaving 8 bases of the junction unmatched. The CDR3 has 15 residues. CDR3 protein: CASSQDNRGRSEQYF. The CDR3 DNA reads TGTGCCAGCAGCCAAGACAACAGGGGACGAAGCGAGCAGTACTTC.

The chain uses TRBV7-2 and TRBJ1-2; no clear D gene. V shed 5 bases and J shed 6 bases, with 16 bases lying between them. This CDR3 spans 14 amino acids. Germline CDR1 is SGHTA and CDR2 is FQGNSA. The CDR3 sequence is CASSVGPGGDGYTF. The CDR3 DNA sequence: TGTGCCAGCAGCGTCGGTCCGGGTGGGGATGGCTACACCTTC.

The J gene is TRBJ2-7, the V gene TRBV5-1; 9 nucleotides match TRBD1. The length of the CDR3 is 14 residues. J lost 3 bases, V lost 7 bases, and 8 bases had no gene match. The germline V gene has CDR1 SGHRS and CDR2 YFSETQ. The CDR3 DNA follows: TGCGCCAGCGGCCGGACAGGGGACCTCTACGAGCAGTACTTC. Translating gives CASGRTGDLYEQYF.

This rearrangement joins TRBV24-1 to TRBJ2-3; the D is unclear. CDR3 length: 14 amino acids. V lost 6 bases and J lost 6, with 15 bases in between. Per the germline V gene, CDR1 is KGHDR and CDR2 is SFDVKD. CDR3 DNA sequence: TGTGCCACCAGTACTACACAATCCGTGGATACGCAGTATTTT. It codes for CATSTTQSVDTQYF.

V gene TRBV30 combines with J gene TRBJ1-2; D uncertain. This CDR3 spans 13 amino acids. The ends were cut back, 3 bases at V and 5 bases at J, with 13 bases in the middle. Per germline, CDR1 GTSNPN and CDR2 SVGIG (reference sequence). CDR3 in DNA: TGTGCCTGGAGGGTTACCCTCGGATATGGCTACACCTTC. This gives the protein CAWRVTLGYGYTF.

The CDR3 nucleotides are TGTGCCAGCAGTGCCAGGGGGACCACCGGGGAGCTGTTTTTT. It yields the protein CASSARGTTGELFF. J is TRBJ2-2 and V is TRBV28; 7 bases match TRBD1. This CDR3 region has 14 residues. J lost 4 bases, V lost 5 bases, and 4 bases had no gene match. CDR1 and CDR2 (germline): MDHEN, SYDVKM.

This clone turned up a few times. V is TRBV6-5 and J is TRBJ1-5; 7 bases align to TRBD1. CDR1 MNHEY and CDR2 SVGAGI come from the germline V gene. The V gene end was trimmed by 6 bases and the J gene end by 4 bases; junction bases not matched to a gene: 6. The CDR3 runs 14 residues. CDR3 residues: CASRQTGRNQPQHF. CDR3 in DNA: TGTGCCAGCAGACAGACAGGGCGAAATCAGCCCCAGCATTTT.

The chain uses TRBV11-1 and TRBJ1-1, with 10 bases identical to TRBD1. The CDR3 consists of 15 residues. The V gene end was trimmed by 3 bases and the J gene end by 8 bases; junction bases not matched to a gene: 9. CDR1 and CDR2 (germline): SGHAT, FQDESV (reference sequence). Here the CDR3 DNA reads TGTGCCAGCAGCTTTACTGGTGGGACAGGGGAAGAAGCTTTCTTT. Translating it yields CASSFTGGTGEEAFF.

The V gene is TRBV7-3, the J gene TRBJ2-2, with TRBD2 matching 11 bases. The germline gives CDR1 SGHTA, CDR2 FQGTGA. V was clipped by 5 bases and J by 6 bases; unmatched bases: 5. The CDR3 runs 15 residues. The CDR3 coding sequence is TGTGCCAGCAGCCGCCTGGGACTAGCGGCCGGGGAGCTGTTTTTT. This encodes CASSRLGLAAGELFF. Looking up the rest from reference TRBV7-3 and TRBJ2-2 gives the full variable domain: GAGVSQTPSNKVTEKGKYVELRCDPISGHTALYWYRQSLGQGPEFLIYFQGTGAADDSGLPNDRFFAVRPEGSVSTLKIQRTERGDSAVYLCASSRLGLAAGELFFGEGSRLTVL.

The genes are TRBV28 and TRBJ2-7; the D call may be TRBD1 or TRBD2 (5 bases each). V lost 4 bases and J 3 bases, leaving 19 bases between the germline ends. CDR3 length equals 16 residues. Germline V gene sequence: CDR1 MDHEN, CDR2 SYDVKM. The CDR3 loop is CASSYGGRPTYYEQYF. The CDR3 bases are TGTGCCAGCAGTTATGGGGGACGCCCAACCTACTACGAGCAGTACTTC. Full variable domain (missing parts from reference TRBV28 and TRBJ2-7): DVKVTQSSRYLVKRTGEKVFLECVQDMDHENMFWYRQDPGLGLRLIYFSYDVKMKEKGDIPEGYSVSREKKERFSLILESASTNQTSMYLCASSYGGRPTYYEQYFGPGTRLTVT.

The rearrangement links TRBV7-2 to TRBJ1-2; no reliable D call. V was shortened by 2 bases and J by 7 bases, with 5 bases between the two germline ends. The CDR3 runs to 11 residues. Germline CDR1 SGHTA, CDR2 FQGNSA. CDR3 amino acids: CASSLLGGYTF. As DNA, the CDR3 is TGTGCCAGCAGCTTATTAGGTGGCTACACCTTC.

This chain's CDR3 is CASSLNRASAEAFF. In nucleotides, the CDR3 is TGTGCCAGCAGTTTGAACAGGGCATCGGCTGAAGCTTTCTTT. This chain uses TRBV28 with TRBJ1-1; maybe TRBD1 (6 bases). The CDR3 length is 14 residues. Germline V CDR1 and CDR2: MDHEN, SYDVKM. V was shortened by 3 bases and J by 6 bases, with 14 bases between the two germline ends.

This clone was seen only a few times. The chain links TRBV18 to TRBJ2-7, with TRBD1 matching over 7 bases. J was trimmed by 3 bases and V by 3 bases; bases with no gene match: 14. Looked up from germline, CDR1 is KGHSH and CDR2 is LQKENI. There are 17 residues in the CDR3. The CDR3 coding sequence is TGTGCCAGCTCACCTACAGGGGCAACCGTCGGTGGCTACGAGCAGTACTTC. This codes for CASSPTGATVGGYEQYF.

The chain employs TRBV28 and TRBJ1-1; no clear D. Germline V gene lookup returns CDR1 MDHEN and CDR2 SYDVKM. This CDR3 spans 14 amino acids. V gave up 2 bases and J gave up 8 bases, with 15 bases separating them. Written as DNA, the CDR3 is TGTGCCAGCAGTTTACCAATGACTGGGTCGGAAGCTTTCTTT. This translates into CASSLPMTGSEAFF.

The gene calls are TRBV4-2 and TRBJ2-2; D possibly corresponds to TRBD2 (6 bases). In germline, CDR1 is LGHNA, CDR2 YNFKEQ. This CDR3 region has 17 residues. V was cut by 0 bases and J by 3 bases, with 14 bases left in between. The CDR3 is CASSQDNRGGDTGELFF. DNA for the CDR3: TGTGCCAGCAGCCAAGATAACCGGGGCGGGGACACCGGGGAGCTGTTTTTT.

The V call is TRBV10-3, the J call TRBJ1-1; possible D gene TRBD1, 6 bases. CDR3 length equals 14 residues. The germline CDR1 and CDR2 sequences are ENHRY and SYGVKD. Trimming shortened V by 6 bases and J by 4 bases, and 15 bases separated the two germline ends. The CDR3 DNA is TGTGCCATCAGACTACAGGGTACCGGCACTGAAGCTTTCTTT. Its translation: CAIRLQGTGTEAFF.

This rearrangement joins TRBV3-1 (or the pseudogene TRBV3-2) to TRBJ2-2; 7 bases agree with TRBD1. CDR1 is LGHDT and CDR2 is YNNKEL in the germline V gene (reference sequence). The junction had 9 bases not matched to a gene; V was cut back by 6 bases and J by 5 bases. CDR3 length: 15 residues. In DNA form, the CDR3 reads TGTGCCAGCAGTCCCCGGGACAGTCGTACCGGGGAGCTGTTTTTT. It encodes CASSPRDSRTGELFF.

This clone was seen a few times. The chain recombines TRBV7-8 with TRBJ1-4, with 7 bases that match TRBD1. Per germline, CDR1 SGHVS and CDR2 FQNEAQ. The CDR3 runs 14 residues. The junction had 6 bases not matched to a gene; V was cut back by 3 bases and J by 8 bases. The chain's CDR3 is CASSFRGVGEKLFF. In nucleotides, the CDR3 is TGTGCCAGCAGCTTCAGGGGGGTAGGGGAAAAACTGTTTTTT.

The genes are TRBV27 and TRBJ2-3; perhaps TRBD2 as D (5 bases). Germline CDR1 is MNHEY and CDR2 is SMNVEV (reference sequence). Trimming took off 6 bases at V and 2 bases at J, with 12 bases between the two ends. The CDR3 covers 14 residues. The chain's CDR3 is CASSEGRDTDTQYF. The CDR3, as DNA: TGTGCCAGCAGCGAGGGCCGAGACACAGATACGCAGTATTTT.

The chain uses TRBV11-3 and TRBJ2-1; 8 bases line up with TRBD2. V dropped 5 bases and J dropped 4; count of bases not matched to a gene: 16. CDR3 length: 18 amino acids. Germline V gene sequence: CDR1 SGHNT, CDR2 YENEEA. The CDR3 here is CASSALEGGAGAYNEQFF. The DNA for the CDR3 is TGTGCCAGCAGCGCCCTTGAGGGTGGAGCGGGGGCTTACAATGAGCAGTTCTTC.

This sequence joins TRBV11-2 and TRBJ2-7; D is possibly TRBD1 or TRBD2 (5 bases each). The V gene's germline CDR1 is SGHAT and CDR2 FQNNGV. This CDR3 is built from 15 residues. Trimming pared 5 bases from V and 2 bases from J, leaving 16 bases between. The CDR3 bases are TGTGCCAGCAGCGAAAATTGGGACGGACCCTACGAGCAGTACTTC. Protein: CASSENWDGPYEQYF.

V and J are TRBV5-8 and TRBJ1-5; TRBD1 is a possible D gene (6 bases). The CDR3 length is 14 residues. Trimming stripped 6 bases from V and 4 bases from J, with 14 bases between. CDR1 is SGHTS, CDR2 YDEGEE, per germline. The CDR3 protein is CASTVGAGNQPQHF. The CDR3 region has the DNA TGTGCCAGCACCGTGGGGGCAGGAAATCAGCCCCAGCATTTT.